Each of the 10 T cell receptor beta chains below was sequenced from the same sample in a study of T cell responses to AZD1222 COVID-19 vaccine. The table came from immunoSEQ multiplex PCR; TCRdb's copy has only in-frame clones and leaves some out. The data hold about 170,000 clones, with approximately 93% observed a single time. The sequences come from peripheral blood, collected on day 0 of AZD1222 vaccination. The receptor set was obtained from an adult in good health.

J is TRBJ2-1 and V is TRBV25-1, with unresolved D. This CDR3 contains 13 residues. Per germline, CDR1 MGHDK and CDR2 SYGVNS. V was cut by 3 bases and J by 10 bases, with 13 bases left in between. CDR3 region: CASSDSNSGEQFF. CDR3 in DNA: TGTGCCAGCAGTGACTCAAACAGTGGAGAGCAGTTCTTC.

The chain links TRBV5-1 to TRBJ2-1; D is possibly TRBD1 (5 bases). Trimming took off 0 bases at V and 0 bases at J, with 10 bases between the two ends. Germline V gives CDR1 SGHRS, CDR2 YFSETQ. CDR3 length equals 16 residues. The CDR3 DNA sequence: TGCGCCAGCAGCTTGGAGGGGCGTGGCTCCTACAATGAGCAGTTCTTC. Translation gives CASSLEGRGSYNEQFF.

Here the CDR3 DNA reads TGTGCCAGCTCACCACCGTTACCGGGGAGTGATGCCTATGGCTACACCTTC. Residues: CASSPPLPGSDAYGYTF. The chain employs TRBV18 and TRBJ1-2; D not resolved. This CDR3 is 17 amino acids long. Germline CDR1 KGHSH, CDR2 LQKENI. V dropped 0 bases and J dropped 4 bases, with 18 bases sitting between them.

The chain joins TRBV15 to TRBJ1-4; 10 bases fit TRBD1. V was pared by 2 bases and J by 8 bases, with 8 bases of the junction left unmatched. This CDR3 contains 16 residues. Germline assignment: CDR1 LNHNV and CDR2 YYDKDF (reference sequence). DNA for the CDR3: TGTGCCACCAGCAGATACCAGGGACAGGGGATCGAAAAACTGTTTTTT. Translating it yields CATSRYQGQGIEKLFF.

The chain is built from TRBV14 and TRBJ2-3; 7 nucleotides agree with TRBD2. This CDR3 is built from 15 residues. The ends lost 4 bases at V and 2 bases at J; junction bases unmatched: 6. Germline V lookup: CDR1 SGHDN, CDR2 FVKESK. CDR3 protein: CASSPQAGYTDTQYF. The CDR3 DNA reads TGTGCCAGCAGCCCGCAAGCGGGGTACACAGATACGCAGTATTTT.

The rearrangement uses TRBV19 and TRBJ1-5; TRBD1 matches 8 bases. Per germline, CDR1 LNHDA and CDR2 SQIVND (reference sequence). The V segment lost 4 bases and the J segment 4 bases; nucleotides outside the gene matches: 6. The CDR3 sequence is 15 residues long. The CDR3 region is CASSTDRGFNQPQHF. The CDR3 nucleotides are TGTGCCAGTAGTACCGACAGGGGATTTAATCAGCCCCAGCATTTT. Variable domain in full (rest from reference TRBV19 and TRBJ1-5): DGGITQSPKYLFRKEGQNVTLSCEQNLNHDAMYWYRQDPGQGLRLIYYSQIVNDFQKGDIAEGYSVSREKKESFPLTVTSAQKNPTAFYLCASSTDRGFNQPQHFGDGTRLSIL.

This clone has just one count. The chain joins TRBV10-1 to TRBJ1-2; D is undetermined. V lost 8 bases and J lost 0, with 19 bases in between. Germline CDR1 and CDR2: WNHNN and SYGVQD (reference sequence). The CDR3 has 16 residues. CDR3 protein: CASHTPDVGANYGYTF. The CDR3 DNA reads as TGCGCCAGCCATACCCCGGACGTCGGAGCTAACTATGGCTACACCTTC.

This chain links TRBV7-8 with TRBJ2-6, with unresolved D. The ends were cut back, 5 bases at V and 4 bases at J, with 6 bases in the middle. This CDR3 has 13 amino acids. Germline CDR1 is SGHVS and CDR2 is FQNEAQ. In nucleotides, the CDR3 is TGTGCCAGCAGCCCCAGGGGGGCCAACGTCCTGACTTTC. Protein product: CASSPRGANVLTF.

V and J are TRBV29-1 and TRBJ2-7; 9 bases are a match to TRBD2. CDR3 length: 13 amino acids. V was clipped by 4 bases and J by 7 bases; unmatched bases: 8. Germline CDR1 reads SQVTM; CDR2 reads ANQGSEA. CDR3 nucleotide sequence: TGCAGCGTTGGATCGCGGGGGGGCGGAGAGCAGTACTTC. Translating it yields CSVGSRGGGEQYF.

V gene TRBV7-9 combines with J gene TRBJ1-2; tentative D call: TRBD1 (5 bases). Trimming cost V 7 bases and J 2 bases, with 20 bases left between them. The V gene's germline CDR1 is SEHNR and CDR2 FQNEAQ (reference sequence). The CDR3 is 16 amino acids. CDR3 nucleotides: TGTGCCAGCACCCAAATCCAGGGACGGCTCAACTATGGCTACACCTTC. Translated: CASTQIQGRLNYGYTF.